The TCR beta chain under discussion was sequenced for a study of T cell responses to AZD1222 COVID-19 vaccine. On the study more broadly: Researchers grouped second doses given at about 4 or about 12 weeks into one pool.

Overall study results and limits: Donors skewed white British and female; clonal diversity was possibly underestimated. Sampled repertoires all dated from after the peak T cell response.

TCRdb keeps only in-frame clones here, not all; method: immunoSEQ multiplex PCR. Of 150,000 to 200,000 clones listed, roughly 94% are singletons. With 5 bases clipped from V and 4 bases from J, the junction kept 4 bases outside the gene matches. This CDR3 is 13 amino acids long. The germline V gene encodes CDR1 SGHAT and CDR2 FQNNGV. Regarding this clone: As yet, its antigen is unknown.

V gene TRBV11-2 combines with J gene TRBJ1-2; 7 bases line up with TRBD1. Specimen: peripheral blood, collected on day 0 of AZD1222 vaccination. This clonotype was obtained from an adult in good health. The CDR3 nucleotides read TGTGCCAGCAGCCAAACAGGGGTCTATGGCTACACCTTC. This gives the protein CASSQTGVYGYTF. The full variable domain, rest sourced from reference TRBV11-2 and TRBJ1-2, is EAGVAQSPRYKIIEKRQSVAFWCNPISGHATLYWYQQILGQGPKLLIQFQNNGVVDDSQLPKDRFSAERLKGVDSTLKIQPAKLEDSAVYLCASSQTGVYGYTFGSGTRLTVV.